This T cell receptor (beta chain) was profiled in a study of blood T cells in healthy people across ages. Whole-study context: Every two T cells gave about one barcoded beta molecule via template switching. Study-wide results and caveats: A roughly linear age-dependent decrease characterized TCR beta diversity per million T cells. Correlation between TCR beta diversity and naive T cell percentage was strong.

With regard to this clonotype: Its target is unknown.

The extraction recovered at least 6 micrograms of total RNA per sample. A J-beta primer mix and a sample-barcoded 5' primer were used in a second PCR of roughly 6 to 12 cycles. TCRdb itself ran the 5' RACE reads through MiXCR, one entry per CDR3 protein. Among roughly 720,000 distinct CDR3 sequences, roughly 50% were seen once, and the ten largest hold about 42%. V dropped 3 bases and J dropped 3 bases, with 15 bases sitting between them. The CDR3 has 14 amino acids. The germline gives CDR1 DFQATT, CDR2 SNEGSKA (reference sequence). The sequence came from a man older than 75 in good health. Sequenced material: blood. The chain employs TRBV20-1 and TRBJ2-7, with D uncertain. The CDR3: CSASKGTIIYEQYF. The CDR3 nucleotides are TGCAGTGCTAGTAAGGGAACAATCATCTACGAGCAGTACTTC.